This note documents a single T cell receptor beta chain sequence. In the authors' workflow: Amplification of reference gene primers provided the estimated nucleated cell counts. Clones were read by immunoSEQ multiplex PCR, and TCRdb kept only the in-frame ones, dropping some. V and J calls and clone size are copied from that table; D and trimming were computed from the DNA. The table includes approximately 50,000 clones, 85% detected once. The source of the sample is a study of blood T cell repertoires in COVID-19. Overall study context: PBMCs, B-cell-depleted T cells, or T cells provided the cDNA or gDNA that made up the material.

Trimming took 3 bases from V and 1 from J, leaving 6 bases between them. Per germline, CDR1 MDHEN and CDR2 SYDVKM. The CDR3 is 13 amino acids. The sequence was obtained from a human donor in a cohort sampled during active COVID-19. The sample was peripheral blood. The J gene is TRBJ1-2, the V gene TRBV28; a weak D match, TRBD1 (6 bases). This chain's CDR3 is CASSLDSNYGYTF. CDR3 bases: TGTGCCAGCAGTTTGGACAGTAACTATGGCTACACCTTC.